This TCR beta chain stems from a study of shared T cell receptors in the human thymus. After removal of 4 bases from V and 0 bases from J, the junction contained 7 bases not matched to a gene. CDR3 length equals 16 residues. Germline V lookup: CDR1 MNHEY, CDR2 SMNVEV (reference sequence). Clones were read by immunoSEQ multiplex PCR, and TCRdb kept only the in-frame ones, dropping some. The sample includes hundreds of thousands of clones, more than 70% of them seen just once. Separately, the same data were catalogued under a study of human thymus T cells. As that study records: Donors were healthy Finnish infants having corrective surgery for congenital heart defects. Among unrelated individuals, related research reported thymic repertoires that overlapped highly.

The sequencing sample was made of thymocytes. The chain links TRBV27 to TRBJ2-3; 7 bases line up with TRBD2. This sequence originates from a boy younger than two with a congenital heart defect. CDR3 coding DNA: TGTGCCAGCAGTTCATCCGGGACTACCAGCACAGATACGCAGTATTTT. Translated: CASSSSGTTSTDTQYF.